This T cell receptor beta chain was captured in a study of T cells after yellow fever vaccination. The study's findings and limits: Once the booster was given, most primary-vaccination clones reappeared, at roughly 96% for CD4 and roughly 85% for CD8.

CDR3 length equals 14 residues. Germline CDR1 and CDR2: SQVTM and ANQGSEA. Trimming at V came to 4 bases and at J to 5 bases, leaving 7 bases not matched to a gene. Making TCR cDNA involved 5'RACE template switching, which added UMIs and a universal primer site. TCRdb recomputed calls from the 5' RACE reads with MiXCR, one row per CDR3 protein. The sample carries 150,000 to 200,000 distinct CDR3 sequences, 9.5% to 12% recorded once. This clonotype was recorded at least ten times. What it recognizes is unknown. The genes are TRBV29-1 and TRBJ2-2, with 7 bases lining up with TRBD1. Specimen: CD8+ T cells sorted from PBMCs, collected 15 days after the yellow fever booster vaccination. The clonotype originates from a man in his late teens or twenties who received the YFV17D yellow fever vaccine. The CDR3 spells CSVGGQPYTGELFF. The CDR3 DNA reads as TGCAGCGTTGGGGGACAGCCTTATACCGGGGAGCTGTTTTTT.